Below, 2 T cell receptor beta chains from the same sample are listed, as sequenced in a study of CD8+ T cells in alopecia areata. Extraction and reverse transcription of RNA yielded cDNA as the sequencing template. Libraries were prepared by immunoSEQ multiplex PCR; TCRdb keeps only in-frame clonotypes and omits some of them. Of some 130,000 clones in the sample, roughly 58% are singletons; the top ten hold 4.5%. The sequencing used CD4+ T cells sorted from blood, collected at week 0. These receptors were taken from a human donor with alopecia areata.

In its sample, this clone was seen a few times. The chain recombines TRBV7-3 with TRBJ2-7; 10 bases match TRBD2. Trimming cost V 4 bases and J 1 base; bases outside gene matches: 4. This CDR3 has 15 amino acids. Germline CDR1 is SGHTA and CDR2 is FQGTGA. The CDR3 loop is CASSSIAGGSYEQYF. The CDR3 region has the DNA TGTGCCAGCAGCTCGATAGCGGGAGGTTCCTACGAGCAGTACTTC.

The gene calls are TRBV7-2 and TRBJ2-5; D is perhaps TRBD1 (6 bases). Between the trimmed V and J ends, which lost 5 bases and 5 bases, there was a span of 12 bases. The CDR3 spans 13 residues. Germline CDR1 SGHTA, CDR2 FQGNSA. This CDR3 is CASSITGWETQYF. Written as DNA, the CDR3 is TGTGCCAGCAGCATTACAGGGTGGGAGACCCAGTACTTC.